This is a list of T cell receptor beta chains from one sample in a study of fetal regulatory T cell absence and autoimmunity. Assay: immunoSEQ multiplex PCR; the TCRdb copy retains only in-frame clones and omits some. The profile covers 45,000 to 50,000 clones, with about 80% appearing a single time and over 0.4% taken by the ten largest. What was sequenced was cord blood. The receptors shown here come from a newborn boy with IPEX syndrome. CDR3s include the opening cysteine and the closing phenylalanine or tryptophan. The D gene is left open where the match is weak. Some rows mark clone size as missing; the rest say once, few, many or name a class of expanded clone.

d_call,clone_size,v_call,cdr3_length,j_call,cdr3_nt,cdr3_aa
TRBD2,-,TRBV7-2,15,TRBJ2-7,TGTGCCAGCAGCCTCGTGGTAGCGGGAACCTACGAGCAGTACTTC,CASSLVVAGTYEQYF
-,-,TRBV6-5,13,TRBJ2-7,TGTGCCAGCAGGTCAGGACACTCCTACGAGCAGTACTTC,CASRSGHSYEQYF
TRBD2,-,TRBV30,16,TRBJ2-5,TGTGCCTGCCTCCGGCCGGGACTAGCGAGGGGAGAGACCCAGTACTTC,CACLRPGLARGETQYF
TRBD2,-,TRBV5-6,17,TRBJ2-3,TGTGCCAGCAGCTTAAGGCCGGGGACTAGTCGGGCCGACACGCAGTATTTT,CASSLRPGTSRADTQYF
TRBD1,-,TRBV6-1,14,TRBJ2-5,TGTGCCAGCAGTGTCGGACAGGGGCAAGAGACCCAGTACTTC,CASSVGQGQETQYF
TRBD2,-,TRBV4-1,17,TRBJ2-5,TGCGCCAGCAGCCCGAGCGGGAGGGCCTTTCTGCAAGAGACCCAGTACTTC,CASSPSGRAFLQETQYF
-,-,TRBV18,15,TRBJ1-4,TGTGCCAGCTCACCGCGGTGGGCGGCTAATGAAAAACTGTTTTTT,CASSPRWAANEKLFF
-,-,TRBV5-1,15,TRBJ2-7,TGCGCCAGCAGCTTGGATAGGGGCGGAAGGTACGAGCAGTACTTC,CASSLDRGGRYEQYF
-,-,TRBV19,14,TRBJ1-1,TGTGCCAGTAGTGGCCGCGGCTGGTACACTGAAGCTTTCTTT,CASSGRGWYTEAFF
-,-,TRBV19,15,TRBJ1-4,TGTGCCAGTAGTACAACCGGGACAACTAATGAAAAACTGTTTTTT,CASSTTGTTNEKLFF
TRBD1,few,TRBV19,12,TRBJ2-7,TGTGCCAGTAGTTTTACAGGGGGCGAGCAGTACTTC,CASSFTGGEQYF
TRBD2,-,TRBV10-3,18,TRBJ2-3,TGTGCCATCAGTGAGGATAATACTGTAGCGGGGGGGCGAGGTACGCAGTATTTT,CAISEDNTVAGGRGTQYF
TRBD2,-,TRBV2,14,TRBJ2-7,TGTGCCAGCAACAGCGGGAATTGGGGCTACGAGCAGTACTTC,CASNSGNWGYEQYF
-,-,TRBV5-8,14,TRBJ1-1,TGTGCCAGCAGCTTGCGGGACACCAGTGTAGGAGCTTTCTTT,CASSLRDTSVGAFF
TRBD2,-,TRBV4-1,20,TRBJ2-3,TGCGCCAGCAGCCGCTCCGCGGTTCTAGCGGGAGTTGGGGCCACAGATACGCAGTATTTT,CASSRSAVLAGVGATDTQYF
-,few,TRBV5-1,13,TRBJ1-1,TGCGCCAGCAGATCGACAGGGAACACTGAAGCTTTCTTT,CASRSTGNTEAFF
-,-,TRBV4-1,14,TRBJ2-5,TGCGCCAGCAGCGGACCGGGACACCAAGAGACCCAGTACTTC,CASSGPGHQETQYF
TRBD2,-,TRBV19,14,TRBJ2-1,TGTGCCAGTAGTGTTCCGACTAGCAACAATGAGCAGTTCTTC,CASSVPTSNNEQFF
-,-,TRBV6-1,13,TRBJ1-2,TGTGCCAGCAGGGCCGGGACACTCTATGGCTACACCTTC,CASRAGTLYGYTF
TRBD1,-,TRBV7-9,19,TRBJ1-1,TGTGCCAGCAGCTTATTAGGGCGGGGGTTTAGGGGGCGATTTGCTGAAGCTTTCTTT,CASSLLGRGFRGRFAEAFF
TRBD1,-,TRBV19,15,TRBJ1-5,TGTGCCAGTAGGAGGGGGACAGGGGGAAACCAGCCCCAGCATTTT,CASRRGTGGNQPQHF
-,-,TRBV25-1,9,TRBJ2-2,TGTGGGGACACCGGGGAGCTGTTTTTT,CGDTGELFF
TRBD2,-,TRBV6-6,16,TRBJ2-7,TGTGCCAGCAGTCCGAGGACTAGCGGGAGGGCCTACGAGCAGTACTTC,CASSPRTSGRAYEQYF
-,-,TRBV27,14,TRBJ1-2,TGTGCCAGCAGTTTCGGTGGAGCTAACTATGGCTACACCTTC,CASSFGGANYGYTF
TRBD1,few,TRBV7-9,16,TRBJ1-2,TGTGCCAGCAGCAGGGGACAGGCAACCGCTAACTATGGCTACACCTTC,CASSRGQATANYGYTF
-,-,TRBV5-6,15,TRBJ2-3,TGTGCCAGCAGCTTGTACTTTTCTAGCACAGATACGCAGTATTTT,CASSLYFSSTDTQYF
-,-,TRBV9,17,TRBJ2-1,TGTGCCAGCAGCGTCCGTGGGGGGCTGAGCTCCTACAATGAGCAGTTCTTC,CASSVRGGLSSYNEQFF
-,-,TRBV7-2,14,TRBJ1-6,TGTGCCAGCAGCTTAGGCGAATATAATTCACCCCTCCACTTT,CASSLGEYNSPLHF
TRBD1,-,TRBV6-1,13,TRBJ1-1,TGTGCCAGCAGTGAAGCGGTTGCAGGGGGAGCTTTCTTT,CASSEAVAGGAFF
TRBD2,-,TRBV4-3,17,TRBJ2-7,TGCGCCAGCAGCCAAGGGAGACTAGCGGGGGGCCCCCCCGAGCAGTACTTC,CASSQGRLAGGPPEQYF
-,-,TRBV2,19,TRBJ1-4,TGTGCCAGCAGTGAATGTTCGGGACACCACCTCAGGTCTAATGAAAAACTGTTTTTT,CASSECSGHHLRSNEKLFF
TRBD2,few,TRBV7-2,15,TRBJ2-7,TGTGCCAGCAGCAGGTTAGCGGGAGGAACCTACGAGCAGTACTTC,CASSRLAGGTYEQYF
-,-,TRBV15,14,TRBJ2-1,TGTGCCACCAGCAGGTCGCGGACCTACAATGAGCAGTTCTTC,CATSRSRTYNEQFF
TRBD2,-,TRBV6-5,16,TRBJ2-7,TGTGCCAGCAGTTACAGGGCTAGCGGGCCCTTCTACGAGCAGTACTTC,CASSYRASGPFYEQYF
-,-,TRBV2,17,TRBJ2-3,TGTGCCAGCAGTCCTCGGGGGTCTTATCCTAGCACAGATACGCAGTATTTT,CASSPRGSYPSTDTQYF
TRBD1,-,TRBV5-1,12,TRBJ2-7,TGCGCCAGCAGCACGACAGGGGATGAGCAGTACTTC,CASSTTGDEQYF
TRBD1,-,TRBV19,13,TRBJ2-7,TGTGCCAGTAGTAGGACAGGGGGATACGAGCAGTACTTC,CASSRTGGYEQYF
-,few,TRBV30,13,TRBJ2-7,TGTGCCTGGAGTCACGGGGGTCATCGGGAGCAGTACTTC,CAWSHGGHREQYF
-,-,TRBV5-5,13,TRBJ1-2,TGTGCCAGCAGCTCCACAGGGTGGTATGGCTACACCTTC,CASSSTGWYGYTF
TRBD2,-,TRBV2,13,TRBJ2-5,TGTGCCAGCATACGCGGGGGACAAGAGACCCAGTACTTC,CASIRGGQETQYF
TRBD1,-,TRBV6-6,15,TRBJ1-1,TGTGCCAGCAGTTACTTGGACAGGGCGGGCACTGAAGCTTTCTTT,CASSYLDRAGTEAFF
TRBD1,-,TRBV6-5,15,TRBJ1-2,TGTGCCAGCAGTTACAACGCAGGGGGCGACTATGGCTACACCTTC,CASSYNAGGDYGYTF
TRBD2,-,TRBV19,15,TRBJ2-1,TGTGCCAGTAGCCCTTCGGATAGCGGGTACAATGAGCAGTTCTTC,CASSPSDSGYNEQFF
-,-,TRBV19,15,TRBJ1-5,TGTGCCAGTAGTATATTGACAGGTAGCAATCAGCCCCAGCATTTT,CASSILTGSNQPQHF
TRBD2,-,TRBV10-1,13,TRBJ2-5,TGCGCCAGCGGACTATGGGGGGGGGAGACCCAGTACTTC,CASGLWGGETQYF
-,-,TRBV27,11,TRBJ2-7,TGTGCCAGCAGTTCCTCTAGCGAGCAGTACTTC,CASSSSSEQYF
-,-,TRBV27,14,TRBJ2-3,TGTGCCAGCAGCCTGCGGGGCGGAGGAAATACGCAGTATTTT,CASSLRGGGNTQYF
-,-,TRBV4-1,15,TRBJ2-4,TGCGCCAGCAGCCAAGCGCCCACAGCCAAAAACATTCAGTACTTC,CASSQAPTAKNIQYF
TRBD2,-,TRBV7-2,15,TRBJ2-3,TGTGCCAGCAGCCAGACTAGCGGACGCACAGATACGCAGTATTTT,CASSQTSGRTDTQYF
TRBD1,-,TRBV7-8,18,TRBJ2-5,TGTGCCAGCAGCTTCAGGGACAGGGGGCCAAAGTTTCAAGAGACCCAGTACTTC,CASSFRDRGPKFQETQYF
TRBD1,-,TRBV5-4,16,TRBJ2-5,TGTGCCAGCAGCTTTCCCGGGACAGGGTCCCAAGAGACCCAGTACTTC,CASSFPGTGSQETQYF
TRBD2,few,TRBV5-4,16,TRBJ2-1,TGTGCCAGCAGCTCTCCTAGCGGGAGCTCCTACAATGAGCAGTTCTTC,CASSSPSGSSYNEQFF
-,-,TRBV5-1,11,TRBJ2-3,TGCGCCAGCAGCTTGACAGATACGCAGTATTTT,CASSLTDTQYF